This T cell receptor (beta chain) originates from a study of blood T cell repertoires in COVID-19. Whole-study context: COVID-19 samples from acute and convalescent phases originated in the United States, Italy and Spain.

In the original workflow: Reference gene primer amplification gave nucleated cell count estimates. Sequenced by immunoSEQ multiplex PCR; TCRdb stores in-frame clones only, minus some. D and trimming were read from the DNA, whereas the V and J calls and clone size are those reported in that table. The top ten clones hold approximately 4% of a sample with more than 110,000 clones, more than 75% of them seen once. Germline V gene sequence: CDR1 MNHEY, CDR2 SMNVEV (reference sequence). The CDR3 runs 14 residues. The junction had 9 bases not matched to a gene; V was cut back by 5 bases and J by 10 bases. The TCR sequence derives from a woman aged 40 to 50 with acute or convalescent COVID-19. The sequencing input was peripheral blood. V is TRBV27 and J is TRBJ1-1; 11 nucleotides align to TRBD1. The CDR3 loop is CASSQNGQGASAFF. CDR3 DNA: TGTGCCAGCAGTCAAAACGGACAGGGGGCGTCAGCTTTCTTT.